This TCR beta chain was observed in a study of CD8+ T cells in alopecia areata. Study observations and caveats: Many expanded lesional clones remained in scalp and blood on tofacitinib. Alopecia totalis/universalis scalp especially showed more expanded CD8+ clones than normal scalp. Among patients, TCR sharing was less clear than in mice, a difference possibly due in part to HLA diversity in the patient population.

This CDR3 contains 13 residues. The V gene's germline CDR1 is MDHEN and CDR2 SYDVKM. Treatment here: oral pan-JAK inhibitor, 5-10 mg twice daily. Extracted RNA was reverse transcribed into cDNA, the sequencing template. This table comes from immunoSEQ multiplex PCR, and its TCRdb copy is limited to in-frame clones, with some not included. Among about 200,000 clones, 45% to 65% were seen once, and the ten largest hold 3.3%. Notes on this clone: Its specificity is unknown.

The material sequenced was CD4+ T cells sorted from blood, taken at week 4, from a patient treated with tofacitinib. The sequence was collected from a human donor with alopecia areata. J is TRBJ2-1 and V is TRBV28; D might be TRBD1 (5 bases). CDR3 sequence reads: CVSGPHSYNEQFF. CDR3 bases: TGTGTCTCAGGGCCGCACTCCTACAATGAGCAGTTCTTC.